What follows describes a single TCR beta chain. The sample belongs to a study of blood T cell repertoires in COVID-19. TCRdb's table, derived via immunoSEQ multiplex PCR, lists solely in-frame clones and lacks some. The profile covers around 360,000 clones, with roughly 87% appearing a single time and roughly 3% taken by the ten largest. The CDR3 has 17 amino acids. V was pared by 2 bases and J by 0 bases, with 13 bases between. CDR1 and CDR2 from the germline V gene are SGHTA and FQGNSA. The V and J genes are TRBV7-2 and TRBJ2-2; D perhaps matches TRBD1 (6 bases). This sequence was found in a woman in her 30s who had recovered from COVID-19. Sequencing was carried out using PBMCs or T cells enriched from blood (not recorded which). The CDR3 nucleotides read TGTGCCAGCAGCTTAAGTGGGGGCAGGACGAACACCGGGGAGCTGTTTTTT. Its protein product is CASSLSGGRTNTGELFF.